What follows describes a single TCR beta chain. V was cut by 8 bases and J by 5 bases, with 12 bases left in between. Per the germline V gene, CDR1 is MNHEY and CDR2 is SMNVEV (reference sequence). The CDR3 consists of 12 residues. The sample is drawn from a study of cytomegalovirus exposure and HLA in healthy donors. The PCR had 60 Vbeta and 13 Jbeta primers. Here immunoSEQ multiplex PCR was the method, and the copy in TCRdb shows in-frame clones only, minus some. The sample has 130,000 or so clones; 60% to 80% are singletons. The material sequenced was PBMCs. This receptor was obtained from a female donor in good health and CMV-seronegative. The rearrangement joins TRBV27 to TRBJ1-1; D is perhaps TRBD1 (5 bases). This CDR3 is CASGSGRTEAFF. The CDR3 region has the DNA TGTGCCAGCGGATCAGGGCGGACTGAAGCTTTCTTT.